The present T cell receptor (beta chain) was sequenced within a study of cytomegalovirus exposure and HLA in healthy donors. Study-level information: Earlier, 180 million or so T cells were analyzed, and about 100 million unique TCR beta sequences were found among them.

This PCR relied on a set of 60 Vbeta primers and 13 Jbeta primers. Assay used: immunoSEQ multiplex PCR; TCRdb lists only in-frame clones, some missing. The table shows around 160,000 clones, with about 80% occurring only once. Findings and limits, study-wide: With DRB1 most and HLA-C fewest, TCR association rates differed between HLA loci in a later analysis.

Trimming took off 1 base at V and 9 bases at J, with 10 bases between the two ends. Germline CDR1 is MGHRA and CDR2 is YSYEKL. This CDR3 region has 13 residues. This clone appeared a single time. Its antigen is unknown. This receptor was taken from a man between 50 and 59 years old in good health and CMV-seropositive. The sample comprised PBMCs. The rearrangement links TRBV4-1 to TRBJ1-5; D not resolved. The CDR3 nucleotides read TGCGCCAGCAGCCAAGCGGTCCGAACGCCCCAGCATTTT. Encoded protein: CASSQAVRTPQHF.